Listed here are 21 T cell receptor beta chains from one sample, sequenced in a study of vaccination and CD4 T cells after COVID-19. These receptors are not linked to any known antigen. Treatment meaning: approximately nine-day PBMC culture with coronavirus spike peptide pools or control peptides (ViraFEST assay). Sequencing of cultured CD4+ T cell DNA used the Oncomine TCR Beta short-read assay. In TCRdb, the PCR reads were re-called with MiXCR into one record per CDR3 protein. The sample carries over 9,000 distinct CDR3 sequences, about 25% recorded once. The sequenced sample was CD4+ T cells from blood, cultured in vitro, obtained after SARS-CoV-2 vaccination. These receptor sequences come from a human donor who had recovered from COVID-19.

This clonotype has just a few counts. This sequence joins TRBV7-2 and TRBJ2-1; TRBD2 matches at 11 bases. After removal of 2 bases from V and 5 bases from J, the junction contained 5 bases not matched to a gene. This CDR3 contains 16 residues. The germline gives CDR1 SGHTA, CDR2 FQGNSA. This CDR3 is CASSLYVGLADNEQFF. The CDR3, as DNA: TGTGCCAGCAGCTTATATGTGGGACTAGCGGACAATGAGCAGTTCTTC. Supplemented by reference TRBV7-2 and TRBJ2-1, the full variable domain reads GAGVSQSPSNKVTEKGKDVELRCDPISGHTALYWYRQSLGQGLEFLIYFQGNSAPDKSGLPSDRFSAERTGGSVSTLTIQRTQQEDSAVYLCASSLYVGLADNEQFFGPGTRLTVL.

This clonotype was seen a few times. J is TRBJ2-1 and V is TRBV28, with D possibly matching TRBD2 (6 bases). The V gene lost 6 bases and the J gene lost 4 bases, with 7 bases spanning the gap. Germline values: CDR1 MDHEN, CDR2 SYDVKM. The CDR3 has 12 residues. The CDR3 spells CASRLAYNEQFF. CDR3 DNA: TGTGCCAGCAGGCTAGCGTACAATGAGCAGTTCTTC.

V usage is TRBV12-3 or TRBV12-4 and J usage is TRBJ2-7; TRBD2 matches 7 bases. The CDR3 sequence is 13 residues long. V was pared by 5 bases and J by 6 bases, with 7 bases of the junction left unmatched. In nucleotides, the CDR3 is TGTGCCAGCAGTAGCGGGACTCCTTTCGAGCAGTACTTC. It yields the protein CASSSGTPFEQYF.

This clonotype was observed a few times. The genes are TRBV27 and TRBJ2-7, with TRBD2 matching 12 bases. The CDR3 loop spans 16 amino acids. Germline values: CDR1 MNHEY, CDR2 SMNVEV (reference sequence). The ends lost 4 bases at V and 2 bases at J; junction bases unmatched: 6. The CDR3 is CASSSKGLAGPYEQYF. The CDR3 DNA is TGTGCCAGCAGTTCGAAGGGACTAGCGGGCCCCTACGAGCAGTACTTC.

The rearrangement links TRBV11-2 to TRBJ2-3, with D unresolved. CDR1 is SGHAT, CDR2 FQNNGV, per germline. The V end was cut by 5 bases, the J end by 4 bases, with 16 bases between. CDR3 length equals 15 residues. The CDR3 coding sequence is TGTGCCAGCAGCCCTAGGGTAGCAGGCCCAGATACGCAGTATTTT. Translated: CASSPRVAGPDTQYF.

This chain uses TRBV6-4 with TRBJ2-3; TRBD1 is a possible D gene (7 bases). The ends were cut back, 5 bases at V and 9 bases at J, with 21 bases in the middle. Germline loops: CDR1 MRHNA, CDR2 SNTAGT. This CDR3 comprises 15 residues. The CDR3 nucleotides read TGTGCCAGCAGTCCTGGGCAGGGGGGTATTCAGACGCAGTATTTT. This gives the protein CASSPGQGGIQTQYF.

The chain uses TRBV7-2 and TRBJ2-2, with D possibly called TRBD1 or TRBD2 (5 bases each). The germline V gene encodes CDR1 SGHTA and CDR2 FQGNSA. Deletions cut 5 bases from V and 3 bases from J, with 13 bases between. The CDR3 covers 15 residues. CDR3 DNA sequence: TGTGCCAGCAGCCCCCGAATGGGGGACACCGGGGAGCTGTTTTTT. Its protein product is CASSPRMGDTGELFF.

The rearrangement uses TRBV2 and TRBJ1-2; D ambiguous. Germline V gives CDR1 SNHLY, CDR2 FYNNEI. The CDR3 has 13 amino acids. V lost 10 bases and J lost 4, with 16 bases in between. This CDR3 is CATLAEMVYGYTF. The CDR3 DNA is TGTGCCACCCTGGCGGAGATGGTCTATGGCTACACCTTC.

The chain is built from TRBV20-1 and TRBJ2-1; TRBD2 might be the D (5 bases). Looked up from germline, CDR1 is DFQATT and CDR2 is SNEGSKA (reference sequence). V was shortened by 6 bases and J by 16 bases, with 13 bases between the two germline ends. The CDR3 is 9 residues long. CDR3 sequence: CSAQAALFF. CDR3 coding DNA: TGCAGTGCACAAGCGGCCCTCTTCTTC.

The V gene is TRBV10-3, the J gene TRBJ2-1; perhaps D is TRBD1 or TRBD2 (5 bases each). The J call is in doubt because the DNA end fits TRBJ2-7 better. Germline V CDR1 and CDR2: ENHRY, SYGVKD. The CDR3 spans 13 residues. CDR3 amino acids: CAISARDGHEQYF. CDR3 DNA: TGTGCCATCAGTGCTCGGGACGGCCACGAGCAGTACTTC.

The J gene is TRBJ1-5, the V gene TRBV9; no firm D call. The CDR3 has 16 residues. Trimming removed 0 bases at V and 11 bases at J, with 21 bases between. Germline loops: CDR1 SGDLS, CDR2 YYNGEE. The CDR3 spells CASSVDSGGEGIAQHF. CDR3 nucleotides: TGTGCCAGCAGCGTAGACAGCGGCGGGGAAGGTATAGCCCAGCATTTT.

The chain links TRBV28 to TRBJ1-2, with D uncertain. CDR3 length: 10 residues. V was shortened by 5 bases and J by 4 bases, with 2 bases between the two germline ends. Germline V gene data show CDR1 as MDHEN and CDR2 as SYDVKM. CDR3 sequence (DNA): TGTGCCAGCAGTCGCTATGGCTACACCTTC. Amino acids: CASSRYGYTF.

This clonotype was recorded a few times. The chain joins TRBV12-3 or TRBV12-4 to TRBJ1-5; D gene uncertain. Trimming removed 8 bases from V and 7 bases from J, with 15 bases in between. The CDR3 runs 13 residues. The CDR3 sequence is CASQQQVGQPQHF. In DNA, the CDR3 is TGTGCCAGCCAACAGCAGGTGGGCCAGCCCCAGCATTTT.

The chain links TRBV6-5 to TRBJ1-1, with TRBD1 matching 9 bases. The germline gives CDR1 MNHEY, CDR2 SVGAGI. CDR3 size: 16 residues. Germline trimming cut 0 bases from V and 6 bases from J; bases unmatched to any gene: 8. CDR3 protein: CASSYSFSDRGAEAFF. DNA of the CDR3: TGTGCCAGCAGTTACTCGTTCTCGGACAGGGGAGCTGAAGCTTTCTTT.

The table lists this clonotype with a few counts. The chain combines TRBV20-1 with TRBJ2-5; 7 bases agree with TRBD2. V gave up 5 bases and J gave up 5 bases; unmatched junction bases: 14. The CDR3 spans 15 residues. Looked up from germline, CDR1 is DFQATT and CDR2 is SNEGSKA (reference sequence). The chain's CDR3 is CSAELGEGRWETQYF. The DNA of the CDR3 is TGCAGTGCTGAACTCGGGGAGGGAAGGTGGGAGACCCAGTACTTC.

Relative to its sample, this clonotype is large (0.1 to 1%). The gene calls are TRBV7-2 and TRBJ2-1; D is possibly TRBD2 (5 bases). CDR3 size: 14 residues. The germline V and J ends were trimmed by 1 base and 9 bases, with 13 bases remaining between them. Germline loops: CDR1 SGHTA, CDR2 FQGNSA. The CDR3 here is CASSLVGRVGEQFF. The CDR3 region has the DNA TGTGCCAGCAGCTTAGTTGGGCGGGTCGGTGAGCAGTTCTTC.

The rearrangement links TRBV9 to TRBJ1-2; possibly TRBD1 for D (5 bases). This CDR3 is built from 16 residues. Between the trimmed V and J ends, which lost 0 bases and 5 bases, there was a span of 17 bases. CDR1 is SGDLS and CDR2 is YYNGEE in the germline V gene. DNA of the CDR3: TGTGCCAGCAGCGTAGCTGGGACCAAAAGGGCTTATGGCTACACCTTC. Protein sequence: CASSVAGTKRAYGYTF.

The chain's CDR3 is CASSLLTSGSYEQYF. In nucleotides, the CDR3 is TGTGCCAGCAGCCTCTTAACGAGCGGGAGCTACGAGCAGTACTTC. The chain couples TRBV4-2 to TRBJ2-7; 8 nucleotides line up with TRBD2. Germline V gene lookup returns CDR1 LGHNA and CDR2 YNFKEQ. This CDR3 has 15 amino acids. J lost 3 bases, V lost 4 bases, and 8 bases had no gene match.

This clonotype was detected only a few times. The CDR3, as DNA: TGTGCCATCAAGGGGCAAGGGGAGGAGACTGAAGCTTTCTTT. It specifies CAIKGQGEETEAFF. This chain joins TRBV10-3 and TRBJ1-1; tentatively, D is TRBD1 (5 bases). V lost 7 bases and J 5 bases, leaving 17 bases between the germline ends. Germline assignment: CDR1 ENHRY and CDR2 SYGVKD. The CDR3 runs 14 residues.

Here the CDR3 reads CASSLDLGTLYEQYF. CDR3 nucleotides: TGCGCCAGCAGCTTGGATCTGGGAACACTCTACGAGCAGTACTTC. This chain connects TRBV5-1 to TRBJ2-7, with D unclear. The CDR3 covers 15 residues. Germline V lookup: CDR1 SGHRS, CDR2 YFSETQ. Trimming shortened V by 0 bases and J by 3 bases, and 13 bases separated the two germline ends.

This chain links TRBV11-2 with TRBJ2-5; TRBD2 is a possible D gene (6 bases). There are 14 residues in the CDR3. V was clipped by 4 bases and J by 1 base, with 10 bases between them. Germline loops: CDR1 SGHAT, CDR2 FQNNGV. The CDR3 sequence is CASSSRDFQETQYF. The CDR3, as DNA: TGTGCCAGCAGCTCCCGGGACTTCCAAGAGACCCAGTACTTC.